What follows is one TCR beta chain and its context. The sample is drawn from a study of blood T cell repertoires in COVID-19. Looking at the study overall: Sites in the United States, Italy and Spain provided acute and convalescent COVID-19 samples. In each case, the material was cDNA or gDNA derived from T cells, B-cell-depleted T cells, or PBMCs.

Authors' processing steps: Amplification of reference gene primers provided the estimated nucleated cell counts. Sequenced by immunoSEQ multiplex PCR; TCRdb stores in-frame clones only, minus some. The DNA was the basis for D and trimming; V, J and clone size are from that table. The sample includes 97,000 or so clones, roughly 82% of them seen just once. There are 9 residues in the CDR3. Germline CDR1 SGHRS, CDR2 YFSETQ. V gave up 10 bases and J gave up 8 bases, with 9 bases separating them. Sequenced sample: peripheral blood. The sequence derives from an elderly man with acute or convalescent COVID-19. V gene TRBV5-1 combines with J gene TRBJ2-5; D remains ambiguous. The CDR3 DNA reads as TGCGCCGACAACGAAACCCAGTACTTC. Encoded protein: CADNETQYF.